This T cell receptor (beta chain) was sequenced in a study of blood T cell repertoires in COVID-19. Overall study: COVID-19 samples, acute and convalescent, were from the United States, Italy and Spain. PBMCs, B-cell-depleted T cells, or T cells were the source of the cDNA or gDNA that made up the material.

Original analysis: Reference gene primer amplification yielded estimated nucleated cell counts. TCRdb's copy holds only in-frame clones and misses some; the assay was immunoSEQ multiplex PCR. V and J calls and clone size are copied from that table; D and trimming were computed from the DNA. Here the sample spans 100,000 or so clones, 82% being singletons. The CDR3 spans 15 residues. Germline assignment: CDR1 SGDLS and CDR2 YYNGEE. Trimming cost V 3 bases and J 3 bases, with 13 bases left between them. Sequences were obtained from peripheral blood. The chain combines TRBV9 with TRBJ2-1; a possible D gene is TRBD1 (6 bases). The TCR originated in a man older than 75 with acute or convalescent COVID-19. This CDR3 reads CASSASGVSYNEQFF. In nucleotides, the CDR3 is TGTGCCAGCAGCGCCTCAGGGGTGAGCTACAATGAGCAGTTCTTC.